This TCR beta chain is from a study of shared clonotypes between healthy human individuals. Turning to this clone: Its antigen is currently unknown.

Profiled with immunoSEQ multiplex PCR; TCRdb holds only in-frame clones, not every one. The sample consists of a few hundred thousand clones, roughly 91% of them appearing once. V was trimmed by 0 bases and J by 6 bases, leaving 10 bases between them. Germline V lookup: CDR1 SGDLS, CDR2 YYNGEE. CDR3 length: 15 amino acids. Nashville, Tennessee was home to all donors, who were Caucasian adults. Study-wide points: Rarefaction gave evidence that sorted-subset sequencing remained incomplete despite large depth.

Sequenced sample: memory CD8+ T cells sorted from blood. Regarding subset: CD45RO+ cells pooled with CCR7-negative TemRA cells. The rearrangement joins TRBV9 to TRBJ1-6; D is perhaps TRBD1 (6 bases). The source of this sequence is a man between 18 and 35 years old in good health. In nucleotides, the CDR3 is TGTGCCAGCAGCGTAGGGGTAGGGGGTAATTCACCCCTCCACTTT. It is translated as CASSVGVGGNSPLHF.